Below, 20 T cell receptor beta chains from the same sample are listed, as sequenced in a study of blood T cell repertoires in COVID-19. Clones were read by immunoSEQ multiplex PCR, and TCRdb kept only the in-frame ones, dropping some. The sample holds under 200,000 clones; approximately 80% are singletons and the top ten take less than 2%. The sequenced material came from peripheral blood. Receptors were obtained from a human donor in a cohort sampled during active COVID-19.

Only one count was recorded for this clone. The rearrangement uses TRBV6-2 or TRBV6-3 and TRBJ1-2; tentatively, D is TRBD1 (6 bases). V lost 4 bases to trimming and J lost 4 bases, with 16 bases between them. The CDR3 has 15 residues. Germline V gene lookup returns CDR1 MNHEY and CDR2 SVGEGT. CDR3 nucleotide sequence: TGTGCCAGCAGTTCCCTCGGGGGGGGGCTCTATGGCTACACCTTC. Translating gives CASSSLGGGLYGYTF.

The chain couples TRBV5-1 to TRBJ1-1, with TRBD1 as a possible D gene (6 bases). V lost 4 bases and J 2 bases, leaving 12 bases between the germline ends. The length of the CDR3 is 14 residues. CDR1 and CDR2 from the germline V gene are SGHRS and YFSETQ. CDR3 sequence: CASSPGTTNTEAFF. CDR3 nucleotide sequence: TGCGCCAGCAGCCCCGGGACAACCAACACTGAAGCTTTCTTT. The full variable domain, rest sourced from reference TRBV5-1 and TRBJ1-1, is KAGVTQTPRYLIKTRGQQVTLSCSPISGHRSVSWYQQTPGQGLQFLFEYFSETQRNKGNFPGRFSGRQFSNSRSEMNVSTLELGDSALYLCASSPGTTNTEAFFGQGTRLTVV.

The chain has TRBV6-5 and TRBJ2-3, with 10 nucleotides matching TRBD1. V lost 5 bases to trimming and J lost 3 bases; unmatched junction nucleotides: 5. Germline loops: CDR1 MNHEY, CDR2 SVGAGI. The CDR3 loop spans 15 amino acids. The CDR3 sequence is CASSRQGAETDTQYF. The CDR3 DNA sequence: TGTGCCAGCAGTAGACAGGGGGCTGAGACAGATACGCAGTATTTT.

The rearrangement joins TRBV19 to TRBJ2-5; D is perhaps TRBD1 (7 bases). Germline CDR1 is LNHDA and CDR2 is SQIVND (reference sequence). There are 15 residues in the CDR3. Trimming stripped 3 bases from V and 2 bases from J, with 13 bases between. The CDR3 loop reads CASSMTSGGQETQYF. The DNA of the CDR3 is TGTGCCAGTAGTATGACGTCAGGGGGGCAAGAGACCCAGTACTTC.

This chain connects TRBV5-6 to TRBJ1-1; D unclear. The CDR3 consists of 15 residues. CDR1 SGHDT and CDR2 YYEEEE come from the germline V gene. V was cut by 0 bases and J by 0 bases, with 9 bases left in between. The CDR3 DNA reads TGTGCCAGCAGCTTGGTACAGCTCATGAACACTGAAGCTTTCTTT. Its translation: CASSLVQLMNTEAFF.

The CDR3 DNA reads as TGTGCCAGTAGCCCCAGATATGGCTACACCTTC. Protein: CASSPRYGYTF. The chain carries TRBV19 and TRBJ1-2; D call uncertain. This CDR3 is 11 amino acids long. The germline CDR1 and CDR2 sequences are LNHDA and SQIVND (reference sequence). V was trimmed by 6 bases and J by 5 bases, leaving 7 bases between them.

This clone was counted a single time. This sequence joins TRBV4-1 and TRBJ1-1; no definite D call. Germline values: CDR1 MGHRA, CDR2 YSYEKL. This CDR3 spans 14 amino acids. V was pared by 4 bases and J by 3 bases, with 12 bases between. DNA for the CDR3: TGCGCCAGCAGCCCCCGCTGGAGGGACACTGAAGCTTTCTTT. As protein: CASSPRWRDTEAFF.

A single count supports this clone. The rearrangement links TRBV7-2 to TRBJ2-7; D not certain. V lost 1 base and J 3 bases, leaving 7 bases between the germline ends. The CDR3 totals 13 residues. Germline assignment: CDR1 SGHTA and CDR2 FQGNSA. CDR3 DNA: TGTGCCAGCAGCTTAGGATTGAGCTACGAGCAGTACTTC. This encodes CASSLGLSYEQYF.

The chain combines TRBV28 with TRBJ2-4; no clear D. Germline CDR1 reads MDHEN; CDR2 reads SYDVKM. Trimming shortened V by 1 base and J by 0 bases, and 7 bases separated the two germline ends. The CDR3 length is 15 residues. CDR3 sequence reads: CASSLSNGAKNIQYF. The DNA of the CDR3 is TGTGCCAGCAGTTTATCTAATGGAGCCAAAAACATTCAGTACTTC.

This chain uses TRBV25-1 with TRBJ1-6; 7 nucleotides agree with TRBD1. Germline lookup yields CDR1 MGHDK and CDR2 SYGVNS. J lost 4 bases, V lost 7 bases, and 4 bases had no gene match. The length of the CDR3 is 14 residues. CDR3 in amino acids: CASTRDSYNSPLHF. DNA of the CDR3: TGTGCCAGCACCCGGGACAGTTATAATTCACCCCTCCACTTT.

The J gene is TRBJ2-7, the V gene TRBV19; D not certain. V was trimmed by 1 base and J by 3 bases, leaving 10 bases between them. Per the germline V gene, CDR1 is LNHDA and CDR2 is SQIVND (reference sequence). This CDR3 comprises 14 residues. The CDR3 protein is CASSIVANYYEQYF. The CDR3 DNA reads TGTGCCAGTAGTATAGTTGCGAATTACTACGAGCAGTACTTC.

The chain carries TRBV12-5 and TRBJ1-5; weak D call: TRBD1 (6 bases). Trimming removed 0 bases from V and 0 bases from J, with 12 bases in between. CDR1 LGHNT and CDR2 FRNRAP come from the germline V gene. The CDR3 extends over 17 amino acids. The CDR3 loop is CASGLVLVRGSNQPQHF. CDR3 DNA sequence: TGTGCTAGTGGTTTGGTACTAGTCAGGGGTAGCAATCAGCCCCAGCATTTT.

The J gene is TRBJ1-2, the V gene TRBV18, with 7 bases aligning to TRBD1. Germline V lookup: CDR1 KGHSH, CDR2 LQKENI. This CDR3 has 15 residues. After removal of 3 bases from V and 4 bases from J, the junction contained 8 bases not matched to a gene. CDR3 amino acids: CASSPGQEGSYGYTF. In DNA, the CDR3 is TGTGCCAGCTCACCTGGACAGGAAGGCAGCTATGGCTACACCTTC.

The chain uses TRBV6-2 or TRBV6-3 and TRBJ2-2; a weak D match, TRBD1 (6 bases). The germline V and J ends were trimmed by 3 bases and 9 bases, with 14 bases remaining between them. From germline, CDR1 is MNHEY and CDR2 SVGEGT. This CDR3 region has 14 residues. CDR3 protein: CASSYPGTHWELFF. Written as DNA, the CDR3 is TGTGCCAGCAGTTATCCGGGGACACACTGGGAGCTGTTTTTT.

This clone came up once. The chain uses TRBV5-6 and TRBJ1-2, with TRBD1 matching 7 bases. The length of the CDR3 is 14 residues. CDR1 is SGHDT and CDR2 is YYEEEE in the germline V gene. V trimming: 4 bases; J trimming: 0 bases; junction bases outside the gene matches: 3. The CDR3 region is CASSRDSTNYGYTF. DNA of the CDR3: TGTGCCAGCAGCCGGGACAGCACTAACTATGGCTACACCTTC. The whole variable domain, filled in from reference TRBV5-6 and TRBJ1-2, reads DAGVTQSPTHLIKTRGQQVTLRCSPKSGHDTVSWYQQALGQGPQFIFQYYEEEERQRGNFPDRFSGHQFPNYSSELNVNALLLGDSALYLCASSRDSTNYGYTFGSGTRLTVV.

CDR3 amino acids: CATQDGISYEQYF. Here the CDR3 DNA reads TGTGCCACCCAGGACGGGATCTCCTACGAGCAGTACTTC. The V call is TRBV28, the J call TRBJ2-7, with a weak D call TRBD2 (5 bases). Trimming removed 10 bases from V and 0 bases from J, with 13 bases in between. The CDR3 contains 13 residues. CDR1 and CDR2 from the germline V gene are MDHEN and SYDVKM.

The V gene is TRBV5-1, the J gene TRBJ2-7; TRBD2 aligns across 13 bases. CDR1 is SGHRS, CDR2 YFSETQ, per germline. The CDR3 sequence is 15 residues long. V gave up 4 bases and J gave up 2 bases; unmatched junction bases: 3. CDR3 in amino acids: CASSRGTSGTYEQYF. The CDR3 DNA follows: TGCGCCAGCAGCCGCGGGACTAGCGGGACCTACGAGCAGTACTTC.

The J gene is TRBJ1-2, the V gene TRBV28; no clear D. The CDR3 loop spans 12 amino acids. V was cut by 6 bases and J by 6 bases, with 11 bases left in between. Germline V lookup: CDR1 MDHEN, CDR2 SYDVKM. The CDR3 is CASRQAIDGYTF. CDR3 in DNA: TGTGCCAGCAGGCAAGCAATCGATGGCTACACCTTC.

V and J are TRBV3-1 (or the pseudogene TRBV3-2) and TRBJ2-7; 10 nucleotides agree with TRBD2. From germline, CDR1 is LGHDT and CDR2 YNNKEL (reference sequence). The CDR3 is made up of 14 amino acids. V shed 4 bases and J 2 bases; nucleotides not matched to a gene: 2. CDR3 nucleotide sequence: TGTGCCAGCAGCCTACTAGCGGGAACCTACGAGCAGTACTTC. This sequence encodes CASSLLAGTYEQYF.

This clone was seen more than once but under ten times. The gene calls are TRBV7-2 and TRBJ1-2, with TRBD1 matching over 7 bases. J was trimmed by 2 bases and V by 4 bases; bases with no gene match: 4. The CDR3 runs 14 residues. Germline CDR1 reads SGHTA; CDR2 reads FQGNSA. The CDR3 DNA reads TGTGCCAGCAGCTACACAGGGGCCAACTATGGCTACACCTTC. It yields the protein CASSYTGANYGYTF. The complete variable domain, with remaining parts taken from reference TRBV7-2 and TRBJ1-2, reads GAGVSQSPSNKVTEKGKDVELRCDPISGHTALYWYRQSLGQGLEFLIYFQGNSAPDKSGLPSDRFSAERTGGSVSTLTIQRTQQEDSAVYLCASSYTGANYGYTFGSGTRLTVV.